The rows below give T cell receptor beta chains drawn from one sample of a study of PD-1 blockade in classical Hodgkin lymphoma. Libraries were prepared by immunoSEQ multiplex PCR; TCRdb keeps only in-frame clonotypes and omits some of them. The sample has about 18,000 clones, 83% seen once. The starting material was peripheral blood mononuclear cells (PBMCs), obtained before the fourth cycle of nivolumab. These TCRs come from a human donor with classical Hodgkin lymphoma. Both conserved end residues are trimmed from each CDR3. Each record gives: V gene, D gene, J gene, CDR3 protein. The D gene is left open where the match is weak.

>TRBV7-9|-|TRBJ1-4
ASSLERGVNEKLF
>TRBV5-1|TRBD1|TRBJ1-6
ASSWTGEGWGSPLH
>TRBV4-1|-|TRBJ2-1
ASSQEGHFGSEQF
>TRBV5-1|-|TRBJ1-1
ASSLGPANTEAF
>TRBV19|-|TRBJ2-2
ASSTGLMLTGELF
>TRBV6-5|-|TRBJ1-3
ASSYLPLTGNTIY
>TRBV4-3|-|TRBJ1-5
ASSQDAEVSQPQH
>TRBV19|TRBD2|TRBJ2-1
ASSSPGLAGTSSYNEQF
>TRBV6-5|-|TRBJ1-2
ASSSYGQNYGYT
>TRBV7-9|-|TRBJ1-1
ASSLSVRDTEAF
>TRBV21-1|-|TRBJ2-5
ASSKQGPQETQY
>TRBV11-2|TRBD1|TRBJ1-4
ASSPTGGNEKLF
>TRBV28|-|TRBJ1-4
ASSPPGPGRLTNEKLF
>TRBV9|TRBD1|TRBJ1-2
ASSASGTGAVYT
>TRBV7-9|-|TRBJ2-2
ASSLEVGSGELF
>TRBV11-2|-|TRBJ2-1
ASSPAWSYNEQF
>TRBV28|TRBD1|TRBJ1-2
AIPRGLDGYT
>TRBV19|-|TRBJ1-4
ASPSRGIEKLF
>TRBV5-1|-|TRBJ2-1
ASSLALGKSYNEQF
>TRBV11-3|TRBD1|TRBJ2-7
ASSVGQGIYEQY
>TRBV7-9|-|TRBJ1-2
ASSLIEVDGYT
>TRBV6-1|-|TRBJ1-4
ASSDVRGLF
>TRBV5-1|TRBD1|TRBJ1-6
ASSLPGQGNSPLH
>TRBV2|TRBD1|TRBJ1-3
ASRDRGIGNTIY
>TRBV7-9|-|TRBJ1-1
ASSLSSLAF
>TRBV30|-|TRBJ2-5
AWSPKGFRGLAETQY
>TRBV2|-|TRBJ2-7
ASSEGRWEQY